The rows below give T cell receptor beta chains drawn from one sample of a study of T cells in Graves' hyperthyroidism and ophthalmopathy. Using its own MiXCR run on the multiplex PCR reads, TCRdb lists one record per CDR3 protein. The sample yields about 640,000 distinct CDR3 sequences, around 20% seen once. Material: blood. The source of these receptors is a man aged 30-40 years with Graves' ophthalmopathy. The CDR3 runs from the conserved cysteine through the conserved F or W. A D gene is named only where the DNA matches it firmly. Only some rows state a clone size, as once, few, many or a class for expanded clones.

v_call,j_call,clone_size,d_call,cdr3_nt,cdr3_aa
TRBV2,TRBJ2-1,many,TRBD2,TGTGCCAGCAGTGAAGTTGTAGCGGGAGCCTACAATGAGCAGTTCTTC,CASSEVVAGAYNEQFF
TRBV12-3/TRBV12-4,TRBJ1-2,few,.,TGTGCCACCATTACCGGGGGGGGGGGGGCGTATTATGGCTACACCTTC,CATITGGGGAYYGYTF
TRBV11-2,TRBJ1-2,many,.,TGTGCCAGCAGCTTGAAAGGGGCGCAGGGCTACACCTTC,CASSLKGAQGYTF
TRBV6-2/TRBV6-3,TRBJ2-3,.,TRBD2,TGTGCCAGCAGGAAAGCGGGAGCCGGCACAGATACGCAGTATTTT,CASRKAGAGTDTQYF
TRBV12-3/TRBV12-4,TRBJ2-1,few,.,TGTGCCAGCAGCGAGCGGGCCCGGTCGGAGAATGAGCAGTTCTTC,CASSERARSENEQFF
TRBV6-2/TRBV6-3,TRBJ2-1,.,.,TGTGCCAGCAGTTACTCGTGGATTAGCGGATACAATGAGCAGTTCTTC,CASSYSWISGYNEQFF
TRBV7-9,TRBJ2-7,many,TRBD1,TGTGCCAGCAGCGTCCCCGGACAGGGGTTCTACGAGCAGTACTTC,CASSVPGQGFYEQYF
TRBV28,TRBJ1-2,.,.,TGTGCCAGCAGGGACCCCTCGGGTTTCGGCTACACCTTC,CASRDPSGFGYTF
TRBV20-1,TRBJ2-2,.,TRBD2,TGCAGTACTTGGCCAGGACTAGCTCATCCGAACACCGGGGAGCTGTTTTTT,CSTWPGLAHPNTGELFF
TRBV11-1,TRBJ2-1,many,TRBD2,TGTGCCAGCAGCTTAAAGGGCGGGAGCTGGGGGGAGCAGTTCTTC,CASSLKGGSWGEQFF
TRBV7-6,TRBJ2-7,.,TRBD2,TGTGCCAGCAGCGCCAACCCCGGACTAGCGGGAGACGAGCAGTACTTC,CASSANPGLAGDEQYF
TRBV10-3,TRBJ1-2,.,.,TGTGCCATCAGTGAGACTACAGGGAACTATGGCTACACCTTC,CAISETTGNYGYTF
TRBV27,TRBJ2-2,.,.,TGTGCCAGCAGTTTACAAGCGGAAGTTACCGGGGAGCTGTTTTTT,CASSLQAEVTGELFF
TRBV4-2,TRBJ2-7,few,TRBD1,TGTGCCAGCAGCCAAACCCCGGGACAGGGCTACGAGCAGTACTTC,CASSQTPGQGYEQYF
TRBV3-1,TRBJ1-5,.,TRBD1,TGTGCCAGCAGCCGCGGACAGGGCCAGCCCCAGCATTTT,CASSRGQGQPQHF
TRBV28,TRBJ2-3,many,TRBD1,TGTGCCAGCAGTTTGTTTGGGGGTGGACAGGGGGAGGCCACAGATACGCAGTATTTT,CASSLFGGGQGEATDTQYF
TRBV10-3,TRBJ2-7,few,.,TGTGCCATCAGGGAGGGGGACGAGCAGTACTTC,CAIREGDEQYF
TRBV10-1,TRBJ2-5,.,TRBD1,TGCGCCAGCAGCCGGGGAACAGGGGTATGGGAGACCCAGTACTTC,CASSRGTGVWETQYF
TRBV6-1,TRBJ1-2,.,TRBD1,TGTGCCAGCAGTAATCCCGGGACAGGGGCTGGCTACACCTTC,CASSNPGTGAGYTF
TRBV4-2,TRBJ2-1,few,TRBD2,TGTGCCAGCAGCCAAGAAGTAGTCTTAGCGGGATATAGCAATGAGCAGTTCTTC,CASSQEVVLAGYSNEQFF
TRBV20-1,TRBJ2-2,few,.,TGCAGTGCTAGAGATTGGAGGAGCACGAACACCGGGGAGCTGTTTTTT,CSARDWRSTNTGELFF
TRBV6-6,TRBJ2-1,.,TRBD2,TGTGCCAGCAGTTACTGGCGGGGGAGCAATGAGCAGTTCTTC,CASSYWRGSNEQFF
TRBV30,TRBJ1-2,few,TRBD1,TGTGCCTGGAGTTACAGGGGAACCTATGGCTACACCTTC,CAWSYRGTYGYTF
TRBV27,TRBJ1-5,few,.,TGTGCCAGCAGTTTATCCGGGGGGGTTAGCAATCAGCCCCAGCATTTT,CASSLSGGVSNQPQHF
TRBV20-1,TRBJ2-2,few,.,TGCAGTGCTAGAGATCAAGGGGATCCCGGGGAGCTGTTTTTT,CSARDQGDPGELFF
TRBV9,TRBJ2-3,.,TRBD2,TGTGCCAGCAGCGTACTGGGGCTAGCGGCGTCTAGCACAGATACGCAGTATTTT,CASSVLGLAASSTDTQYF
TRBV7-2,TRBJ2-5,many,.,TGTGCCAGCAGCGTCGATCTCACGGGGACCCAGTACTTC,CASSVDLTGTQYF
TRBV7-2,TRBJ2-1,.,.,TGTGCCAGCAGCTTAGTTGGACAGCCCTACAATGAGCAGTTCTTC,CASSLVGQPYNEQFF
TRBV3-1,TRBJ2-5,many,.,TGTGCCAGCAGCCAGGGGGGAAGCGGAGAGACCCAGTACTTC,CASSQGGSGETQYF
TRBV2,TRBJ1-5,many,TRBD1,TGTGCCAGCAGCCCGGGACAGCCCAGGGAGCCCCAGCATTTT,CASSPGQPREPQHF
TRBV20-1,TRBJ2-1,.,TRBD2,TGCAGTGCCAGGGAAGGGACTAGCGGGAGAGGGAGCTCCTACAATGAGCAGTTCTTC,CSAREGTSGRGSSYNEQFF
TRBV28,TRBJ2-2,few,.,TGTGCCAGCAGCCCTGCGGACGGAGCCGGGGAGCTGTTTTTT,CASSPADGAGELFF
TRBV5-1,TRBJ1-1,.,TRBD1,TGCGCCAGCAGCTTGGTGGGACAGGGTTTGGAGCTCACTGAAGCTTTCTTT,CASSLVGQGLELTEAFF
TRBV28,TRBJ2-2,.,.,TGTGCCAGCAGTTTTATTCCCGCCGGGGAGCTGTTTTTT,CASSFIPAGELFF
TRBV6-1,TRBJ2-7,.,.,TGTGCCAGCGCCCCGGGACGGAACTACGAGCAGTACTTC,CASAPGRNYEQYF
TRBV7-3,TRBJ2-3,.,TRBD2,TGTGCCAGCAGCTCCCCCGGGGGGTCAGATACGCAGTATTTT,CASSSPGGSDTQYF
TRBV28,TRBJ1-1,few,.,TGTGCCAGCAGCAAGTTTCAGGGTATGGGCACTGAAGCTTTCTTT,CASSKFQGMGTEAFF
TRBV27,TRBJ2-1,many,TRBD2,TGTGCCAGCAAAGTTACCGGGACTAGCGGATACAATGAGCAGTTCTTC,CASKVTGTSGYNEQFF
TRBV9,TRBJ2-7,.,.,TGTGCCAGCAGCCCACTAATGCGGGATGCCCCCTACGAGCAGTACTTC,CASSPLMRDAPYEQYF
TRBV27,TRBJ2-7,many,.,TGTGCCAGCAGTTTAGGGACACTTCCCTACGAGCAGTACTTC,CASSLGTLPYEQYF
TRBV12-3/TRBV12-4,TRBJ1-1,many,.,TGTGCCAGCAAATTGGAGGGAGGCCTTGAAGCTTTCTTT,CASKLEGGLEAFF
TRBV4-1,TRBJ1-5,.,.,TGCGCCAGCAGCCAAGATGGGGGGACTTTCAATCAGCCCCAGCATTTT,CASSQDGGTFNQPQHF
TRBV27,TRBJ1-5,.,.,TGTGCCAGCAGTCTCTGGGGGGATAATAGCAATCAGCCCCAGCATTTT,CASSLWGDNSNQPQHF
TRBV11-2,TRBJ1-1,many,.,TGTGCCAGCAGCTTAATACAAACTGGGAACACTGAAGCTTTCTTT,CASSLIQTGNTEAFF
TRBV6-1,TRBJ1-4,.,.,TGTGCCAGCAGCGGAACTGAAAAACTGTTTTTT,CASSGTEKLFF
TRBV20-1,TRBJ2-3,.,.,TGCAGTGCTAGAAGCCGGCTTGAGGCCCGGGCAGATACGCAGTATTTT,CSARSRLEARADTQYF
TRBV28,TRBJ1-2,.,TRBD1,TGTGCCAGCAGTTCCTATACAGGGGGCGAGGCCTATGGCTACACCTTC,CASSSYTGGEAYGYTF
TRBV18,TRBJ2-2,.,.,TGTGCCAGCTCACCATCGCCAGGGGACACCGGGGAGCTGTTTTTT,CASSPSPGDTGELFF
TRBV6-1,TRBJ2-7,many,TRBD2,TGTGCCAGCAGTTCGACTAGCGGGAACTCCTACGAGCAGTACTTC,CASSSTSGNSYEQYF
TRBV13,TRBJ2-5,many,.,TGTGCCAGCAGCTTAGTAGGGGAAGGGCCGGAGACCCAGTACTTC,CASSLVGEGPETQYF
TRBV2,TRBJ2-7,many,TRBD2,TGTGCCAGCAGTAAAGACCGGACTAGCGGAACCTACGAGCAGTACTTC,CASSKDRTSGTYEQYF